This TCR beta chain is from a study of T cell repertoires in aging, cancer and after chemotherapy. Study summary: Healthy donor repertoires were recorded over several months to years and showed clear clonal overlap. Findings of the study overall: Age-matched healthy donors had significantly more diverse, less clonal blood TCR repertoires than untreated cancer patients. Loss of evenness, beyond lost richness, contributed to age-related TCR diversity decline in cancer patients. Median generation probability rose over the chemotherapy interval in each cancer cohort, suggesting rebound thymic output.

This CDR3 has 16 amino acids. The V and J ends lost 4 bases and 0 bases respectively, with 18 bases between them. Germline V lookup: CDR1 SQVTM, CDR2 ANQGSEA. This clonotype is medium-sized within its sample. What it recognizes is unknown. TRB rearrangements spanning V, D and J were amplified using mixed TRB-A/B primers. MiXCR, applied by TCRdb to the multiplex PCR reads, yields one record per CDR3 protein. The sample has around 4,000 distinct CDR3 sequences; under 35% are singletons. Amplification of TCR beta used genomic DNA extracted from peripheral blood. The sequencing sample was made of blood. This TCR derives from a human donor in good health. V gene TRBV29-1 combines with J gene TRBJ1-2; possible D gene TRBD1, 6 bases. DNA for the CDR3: TGCAGCGTTGTGGGGGCAGCCACCACTCCTAACTATGGCTACACCTTC. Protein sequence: CSVVGAATTPNYGYTF. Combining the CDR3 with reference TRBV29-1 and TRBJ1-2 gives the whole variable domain SAVISQKPSRDICQRGTSLTIQCQVDSQVTMMFWYRQQPGQSLTLIATANQGSEATYESGFVIDKFPISRPNLTFSTLTVSNMSPEDSSIYLCSVVGAATTPNYGYTFGSGTRLTVV.